These T cell receptor beta chains were read from a single sample in a study of T cell responses to AZD1222 COVID-19 vaccine. Sequencing used immunoSEQ multiplex PCR; TCRdb keeps in-frame clones, though not all of them. The sample holds 100,000 to 140,000 clones, around 92% seen once. Specimen: peripheral blood, collected on day 0 of AZD1222 vaccination. The receptors were sampled from an adult in good health. Each CDR3 is given with its conserved first and last residue. The order of the fields is CDR3 protein, CDR3 DNA, D gene, J gene, clone size, V gene. The D gene is left open where the match is weak. Expanded clones are given a class, and other clones once, few, many or no size at all.

CASSLGETQYF,TGTGCCAGCAGTTTGGGAGAGACCCAGTACTTC,-,TRBJ2-5,-,TRBV28
CASLPGRRFQETQYF,TGTGCCAGCTTACCGGGGAGACGGTTTCAAGAGACCCAGTACTTC,-,TRBJ2-5,-,TRBV28
CASSPGTSTYNEQFF,TGCGCCAGCAGCCCCGGGACTAGCACCTACAATGAGCAGTTCTTC,TRBD2,TRBJ2-1,once,TRBV4-3
CASVISGTGSYEQYF,TGTGCCAGCGTGATTTCCGGGACAGGGTCCTACGAGCAGTACTTC,TRBD1,TRBJ2-7,-,TRBV28
CASSLAREKLFF,TGCGCCAGCAGCCTCGCGAGGGAAAAACTGTTTTTT,-,TRBJ1-4,once,TRBV4-1
CASSQGGGFWDEQYF,TGCGCCAGCAGCCAAGGAGGGGGGTTTTGGGACGAGCAGTACTTC,-,TRBJ2-7,-,TRBV4-1
CASSPMGTAQTDTQYF,TGTGCCAGCAGTCCTATGGGGACGGCACAGACAGATACGCAGTATTTT,-,TRBJ2-3,few,TRBV27
CASSPRLRVGDNEQFF,TGTGCCAGCAGCCCCCGACTGCGAGTAGGCGACAATGAGCAGTTCTTC,-,TRBJ2-1,-,TRBV7-2
CASSRTQETQYF,TGTGCCAGCAGTCGAACCCAAGAGACCCAGTACTTC,-,TRBJ2-5,-,TRBV6-5
CASSPWGGGGQFF,TGTGCCAGCAGCCCCTGGGGGGGCGGGGGGCAGTTCTTC,-,TRBJ2-1,-,TRBV6-2/TRBV6-3
CASSTPTGFGGYTF,TGTGCCAGCAGTACCCCGACAGGGTTTGGTGGCTACACCTTC,TRBD1,TRBJ1-2,-,TRBV6-6
CASSLRMTQASYGYTF,TGTGCCAGCAGCTTGAGGATGACCCAGGCCTCCTATGGCTACACCTTC,-,TRBJ1-2,-,TRBV5-8
CASSFGGGLYNEQFF,TGCGCCAGCAGCTTTGGGGGCGGTCTATACAATGAGCAGTTCTTC,-,TRBJ2-1,-,TRBV5-1
CASMPGASGNTIYF,TGTGCCAGCATGCCTGGGGCCTCTGGAAACACCATATATTTT,-,TRBJ1-3,-,TRBV9
CASSPAFGNTEAFF,TGTGCCAGCTCGCCGGCTTTTGGGAACACTGAAGCTTTCTTT,-,TRBJ1-1,-,TRBV18
CASRAGASYNEQFF,TGTGCCAGCAGAGCGGGAGCGTCCTACAATGAGCAGTTCTTC,TRBD2,TRBJ2-1,-,TRBV2
CASSPKQGAGAPEQFF,TGTGCCAGCAGCCCGAAACAGGGGGCGGGGGCGCCTGAGCAGTTCTTC,TRBD1,TRBJ2-1,-,TRBV7-8
CASSRQGSEKLFF,TGTGCCAGCAGTCGACAGGGTAGTGAAAAACTGTTTTTT,TRBD1,TRBJ1-4,-,TRBV12-3/TRBV12-4
CASRLWGADTQYF,TGTGCCAGCCGGTTATGGGGTGCAGATACGCAGTATTTT,-,TRBJ2-3,-,TRBV12-3/TRBV12-4
CASSGPGQGLTEAFF,TGTGCCAGCAGCGGTCCGGGACAGGGGCTCACTGAAGCTTTCTTT,TRBD1,TRBJ1-1,-,TRBV7-9
CASRSMGGGINEKLFF,TGTGCCAGCAGGAGCATGGGTGGCGGAATAAATGAAAAACTGTTTTTT,-,TRBJ1-4,-,TRBV27
CASSPDGTGGGYGYTF,TGTGCCAGCAGCCCCGACGGGACAGGGGGTGGCTATGGCTACACCTTC,TRBD1,TRBJ1-2,-,TRBV7-2
CASSRSTVTGLQLGTEAFF,TGCGCCAGCAGCCGTAGTACGGTGACAGGTCTTCAACTGGGGACTGAAGCTTTCTTT,-,TRBJ1-1,-,TRBV5-1
CASSVEEDYGYTF,TGTGCCAGCAGTGTCGAGGAAGACTATGGCTACACCTTC,-,TRBJ1-2,-,TRBV6-4
CASSASSSEQYF,TGTGCCAGCAGTGCATCGTCGAGCGAGCAGTACTTC,-,TRBJ2-7,once,TRBV2
CASSPGRLSYNEQFF,TGTGCCAGCAGTCCCGGACGCCTCTCCTACAATGAGCAGTTCTTC,-,TRBJ2-1,-,TRBV6-5
CASSLSGASYNEQFF,TGTGCCAGCAGCCTTAGCGGGGCCTCCTACAATGAGCAGTTCTTC,TRBD2,TRBJ2-1,-,TRBV7-3
CASSSFLRDGGQETQYF,TGTGCCAGCAGCAGTTTTTTGCGGGACGGAGGGCAAGAGACCCAGTACTTC,-,TRBJ2-5,-,TRBV5-6
CASSPAGQGIDTIYF,TGTGCCAGCAGCCCAGCGGGACAGGGGATTGACACCATATATTTT,TRBD1,TRBJ1-3,-,TRBV5-4